Below, 25 T cell receptor beta chains from the same sample are listed, as sequenced in a study of shared clonotypes between healthy human individuals. TCRdb's copy holds only in-frame clones and misses some; the assay was immunoSEQ multiplex PCR. The repertoire holds more than 450,000 clones, 70% to 80% seen once, with roughly 13% in the top ten. The sample comprised PBMCs. Source of these receptors: a woman aged 40 to 49 in good health. Some clones in this sample may be carry-over from other donors' samples.

V gene TRBV10-3 combines with J gene TRBJ2-1, with D possibly being TRBD2 (5 bases). V lost 2 bases to trimming and J lost 7 bases, with 9 bases between them. The CDR3 is made up of 13 amino acids. CDR1 and CDR2 (germline): ENHRY, SYGVKD. The CDR3 reads CAISEARGNEQFF. The CDR3 DNA reads TGTGCCATCAGTGAGGCACGAGGGAATGAGCAGTTCTTC.

The CDR3 here is CASSGLAGGETQYF. The CDR3 DNA reads TGTGCCAGCTCCGGACTAGCGGGAGGCGAGACCCAGTACTTC. This sequence joins TRBV6-6 and TRBJ2-5; the match to TRBD2 covers 14 bases. CDR3 size: 14 residues. Germline trimming cut 8 bases from V and 5 bases from J; bases unmatched to any gene: 4. The germline V gene encodes CDR1 MNHNY and CDR2 SVGAGI (reference sequence).

As to this clone: A read error may explain this, as a much larger clone is one base away. The rearrangement links TRBV4-3 to TRBJ2-2; no reliable D call. Germline lookup yields CDR1 LGHNA and CDR2 YSLEER. The CDR3 length is 13 residues. CDR3 sequence: CVSSRPTGGELFF. CDR3 coding DNA: TGCGTCAGCAGCCGGCCTACTGGCGGGGAGCTGTTTTTT.

The chain employs TRBV28 and TRBJ1-3, with no clear D. The CDR3 has 17 amino acids. The V end lost 3 bases, the J end lost 1 base, and 16 bases lay between the germline ends. Germline lookup yields CDR1 MDHEN and CDR2 SYDVKM. CDR3 amino acids: CASSFESDYWSGNTIYF. CDR3 DNA: TGTGCCAGCAGTTTTGAGTCCGATTATTGGTCTGGAAACACCATATATTTT.

The J gene is TRBJ2-7, the V gene TRBV5-1; TRBD1 matches 8 bases. CDR3 length: 14 amino acids. In germline, CDR1 is SGHRS, CDR2 YFSETQ. The J segment lost 4 bases and the V segment lost 4 bases, leaving 7 bases of the junction unmatched. CDR3 sequence (DNA): TGCGCCAGCAGCACCTCAGGGGGCGGGTACGAGCAGTACTTC. Protein sequence: CASSTSGGGYEQYF.

The V call is TRBV5-5, the J call TRBJ2-5; the match to TRBD2 covers 11 bases. The CDR3 covers 15 residues. V was pared by 9 bases and J by 2 bases, with 9 bases of the junction left unmatched. The germline V gene has CDR1 SGHKS and CDR2 YYEKEE (reference sequence). The CDR3: CATRRGLAEQETQYF. DNA of the CDR3: TGTGCCACCCGCAGGGGACTAGCGGAACAAGAGACCCAGTACTTC.

The rearrangement uses TRBV5-8 and TRBJ2-5; possible D gene TRBD1, 6 bases. V lost 7 bases, J lost 2 bases, and 12 bases lay in between. The germline V gene has CDR1 SGHTS and CDR2 YDEGEE. This CDR3 has 13 amino acids. CDR3 in amino acids: CASELGHQETQYF. The CDR3 DNA follows: TGTGCCAGCGAACTGGGACATCAAGAGACCCAGTACTTC. Full variable domain (missing parts from reference TRBV5-8 and TRBJ2-5): EAGVTQSPTHLIKTRGQQATLRCSPISGHTSVYWYQQALGLGLQFLLWYDEGEERNRGNFPPRFSGRQFPNYSSELNVNALELEDSALYLCASELGHQETQYFGPGTRLLVL.

This chain uses TRBV14 with TRBJ2-4; D ambiguous. This CDR3 comprises 12 residues. V was shortened by 2 bases and J by 7 bases, with 6 bases between the two germline ends. CDR1 is SGHDN and CDR2 is FVKESK in the germline V gene. The CDR3: CASSQSQNIQYF. CDR3 bases: TGTGCCAGCAGCCAATCACAGAACATTCAGTACTTC.

This clone occurred once. The rearrangement links TRBV5-1 to TRBJ2-5, with a tentative D call TRBD1 (5 bases). V was shortened by 0 bases and J by 1 base, with 16 bases between the two germline ends. The V gene's germline CDR1 is SGHRS and CDR2 YFSETQ. There are 17 residues in the CDR3. CDR3 nucleotide sequence: TGCGCCAGCAGCTTGGGTGACAGACACCTCTCCCAAGAGACCCAGTACTTC. This sequence encodes CASSLGDRHLSQETQYF. Drawing the rest from reference TRBV5-1 and TRBJ2-5, the complete variable domain is KAGVTQTPRYLIKTRGQQVTLSCSPISGHRSVSWYQQTPGQGLQFLFEYFSETQRNKGNFPGRFSGRQFSNSRSEMNVSTLELGDSALYLCASSLGDRHLSQETQYFGPGTRLLVL.

Comments on this clone: A single base separates this from a much larger clone, so it may be a read error. This chain uses TRBV5-5 with TRBJ2-1, with a possible D match to TRBD1 (6 bases). CDR1 is SGHKS and CDR2 is YYEKEE in the germline V gene (reference sequence). This CDR3 has 12 residues. The CDR3 DNA reads TGCGCCACCGGAACCAGGGGCAATGAGCAGTTCTTC. Protein product: CATGTRGNEQFF.

The chain employs TRBV28 and TRBJ1-3; 7 nucleotides align to TRBD1. The CDR3 has 15 residues. Germline lookup yields CDR1 MDHEN and CDR2 SYDVKM. Unmatched junction bases numbered 6, after V lost 4 bases and J lost 3 bases. CDR3 nucleotides: TGTGCCAGCAGTTCTACAGGGGAAGGTGGAAACACCATATATTTT. Protein product: CASSSTGEGGNTIYF.

V and J are TRBV28 and TRBJ1-5, with 10 bases aligning to TRBD1. Germline-derived CDR1 and CDR2 are MDHEN and SYDVKM. J lost 8 bases, V lost 5 bases, and 3 bases had no gene match. This CDR3 has 13 residues. This chain's CDR3 is CASSRTGGEPQHF. CDR3 DNA: TGTGCCAGCAGTCGGACAGGGGGTGAGCCCCAGCATTTT.

There are many counts of this clone. The chain is built from TRBV5-1 and TRBJ2-7; 10 bases align to TRBD2. The trim removed 2 bases at V and 5 bases at J, leaving 7 bases unmatched. Germline CDR1 SGHRS, CDR2 YFSETQ. CDR3 size: 15 residues. The DNA of the CDR3 is TGCGCCAGCAGCTTTATGTCTAGCGGGAGAGACGAGCAGTACTTC. It encodes CASSFMSSGRDEQYF.

V is TRBV5-4 and J is TRBJ1-1; no reliable D call. The CDR3 is made up of 14 amino acids. The V end was cut by 3 bases, the J end by 0 bases, with 9 bases between. Germline CDR1 reads SGHNT; CDR2 reads YYREEE (reference sequence). The CDR3 sequence: CASSSPTLNTEAFF. In DNA, the CDR3 is TGTGCCAGCAGCTCGCCGACCCTGAACACTGAAGCTTTCTTT.

This chain links TRBV5-1 with TRBJ2-3; TRBD2 aligns across 9 bases. Per germline, CDR1 SGHRS and CDR2 YFSETQ. J was trimmed by 3 bases and V by 0 bases; bases with no gene match: 8. There are 17 residues in the CDR3. This CDR3 reads CASSLGSSGTSTDTQYF. CDR3 nucleotides: TGCGCCAGCAGCTTGGGTTCTAGCGGGACTAGTACAGATACGCAGTATTTT.

The chain carries TRBV29-1 and TRBJ2-5; the D gene is possibly TRBD2 (5 bases). The J call may be faulty, since TRBJ2-7 better matches the DNA end. Germline CDR1 SQVTM, CDR2 ANQGSEA. The CDR3 length is 13 residues. The CDR3 loop reads CSFREGPFGEQYF. CDR3 nucleotides: TGCAGCTTCCGGGAAGGCCCGTTCGGCGAGCAGTACTTC.

In this sample, this clone turned up many times. V and J are TRBV6-5 and TRBJ2-3; no reliable D call. CDR3 length: 15 amino acids. V was trimmed by 5 bases and J by 1 base, leaving 13 bases between them. CDR1 is MNHEY and CDR2 is SVGAGI in the germline V gene. The CDR3 sequence is CASSVQPTGTDTQYF. The CDR3 nucleotides read TGTGCCAGCAGTGTACAGCCGACCGGCACAGATACGCAGTATTTT.

This chain links TRBV18 with TRBJ2-2; TRBD2 matches 7 bases. The germline V gene encodes CDR1 KGHSH and CDR2 LQKENI. The CDR3 runs 16 residues. V was pared by 0 bases and J by 5 bases, with 6 bases of the junction left unmatched. CDR3 nucleotide sequence: TGTGCCAGCTCACCACCGCGACTAGCTGATACCGGGGAGCTGTTTTTT. Amino acids: CASSPPRLADTGELFF. The variable domain in full, completed from reference TRBV18 and TRBJ2-2, reads NAGVMQNPRHLVRRRGQEARLRCSPMKGHSHVYWYRQLPEEGLKFMVYLQKENIIDESGMPKERFSAEFPKEGPSILRIQQVVRGDSAAYFCASSPPRLADTGELFFGEGSRLTVL.

For this clone: Other DNA sequences in this specimen translate into the identical CDR3. V usage is TRBV9 and J usage is TRBJ2-3, with TRBD2 identical over 13 bases. Germline trimming cut 4 bases from V and 3 bases from J; bases unmatched to any gene: 2. Germline V CDR1 and CDR2: SGDLS, YYNGEE. The CDR3 totals 15 residues. The CDR3 loop reads CASSPLAGGTDTQYF. The CDR3 DNA sequence: TGTGCCAGCAGCCCACTAGCGGGAGGGACAGATACGCAGTATTTT.

This chain uses TRBV27 with TRBJ2-1; D may be TRBD1 (6 bases). V was cut by 6 bases and J by 5 bases, with 11 bases left in between. The CDR3 sequence is 13 residues long. The germline gives CDR1 MNHEY, CDR2 SMNVEV (reference sequence). The CDR3 DNA reads as TGTGCCAGCAGCAGCCGGACAGACAATGAGCAGTTCTTC. Its protein is CASSSRTDNEQFF.

The CDR3 loop is CASSSQGVVEKLFF. The CDR3 bases are TGTGCCAGCAGTTCACAGGGGGTTGTTGAAAAACTGTTTTTT. This chain connects TRBV28 to TRBJ1-4; 8 bases are shared with TRBD1. After removal of 4 bases from V and 7 bases from J, the junction contained 5 bases not matched to a gene. The CDR3 has 14 amino acids. CDR1 is MDHEN and CDR2 is SYDVKM in the germline V gene.

V is TRBV7-3 and J is TRBJ2-7; D is uncertain. The germline V gene encodes CDR1 SGHTA and CDR2 FQGTGA. V was clipped by 2 bases and J by 5 bases, with 16 bases between them. This CDR3 spans 15 amino acids. The CDR3 loop is CASSLQGVGSHEQYF. The DNA of the CDR3 is TGTGCCAGCAGCTTACAAGGCGTCGGGTCTCACGAGCAGTACTTC.

The rearrangement joins TRBV21-1 to TRBJ2-1; the table's TRBD2 call for D was not verified on the DNA. TRBV21-1 is annotated as a pseudogene. The CDR3 loop spans 20 amino acids. The CDR3 sequence is CASSKDPLGTSGLSGELQFF. The CDR3 DNA reads as TGTGCCAGCAGCAAGGACCCGCTGGGGACTAGCGGTCTTAGTGGCGAGTTGCAGTTCTTC.

V and J are TRBV11-1 and TRBJ2-3; 7 bases fit TRBD2. CDR1 is SGHAT, CDR2 FQDESV, per germline (reference sequence). This CDR3 is built from 14 residues. The V segment lost 7 bases and the J segment 2 bases; nucleotides outside the gene matches: 6. CDR3 loop: CASNPGGYTDTQYF. In DNA form, the CDR3 reads TGTGCCAGCAACCCGGGGGGTTACACAGATACGCAGTATTTT.

The chain uses TRBV4-2 and TRBJ2-7; 14 nucleotides match TRBD2. The V gene end was trimmed by 3 bases and the J gene end by 1 base; junction bases not matched to a gene: 5. CDR3 length equals 17 residues. The germline CDR1 and CDR2 sequences are LGHNA and YNFKEQ. The DNA of the CDR3 is TGTGCCAGCAGCCATGGGACTAGCGGGGGCGGATCCTACGAGCAGTACTTC. Translation: CASSHGTSGGGSYEQYF.